This T cell receptor (beta chain) appears in the sequencing data of a study of blood T cell repertoires in COVID-19. Study overall: COVID-19 samples, acute and convalescent, were from the United States, Italy and Spain. PBMCs, B-cell-depleted T cells, or T cells provided the cDNA or gDNA that made up the material.

Original handling: Using reference gene primer amplification, nucleated cell counts were estimated. Repertoires were generated with immunoSEQ multiplex PCR, while TCRdb's copy carries only in-frame clones and drops some. That table gives V, J and clone size, and the DNA gave D and trimming. The table has roughly 20,000 clones, 85% to 90% seen once. The sample consisted of peripheral blood. The source is a human donor in a cohort sampled during active COVID-19.

In DNA, the CDR3 is TGTGCCAGCAGCGTAGCTCCCGGAAGACTAGCGGGTCAAAAAAGGGGGTACAATGAGCAGTTCTTC. It is translated as CASSVAPGRLAGQKRGYNEQFF. The J gene is TRBJ2-1, the V gene TRBV9; TRBD2 agrees at 10 bases. Unmatched junction bases numbered 22, after V lost 0 bases and J lost 4 bases. CDR1 and CDR2 (germline): SGDLS, YYNGEE. CDR3 length equals 22 residues.